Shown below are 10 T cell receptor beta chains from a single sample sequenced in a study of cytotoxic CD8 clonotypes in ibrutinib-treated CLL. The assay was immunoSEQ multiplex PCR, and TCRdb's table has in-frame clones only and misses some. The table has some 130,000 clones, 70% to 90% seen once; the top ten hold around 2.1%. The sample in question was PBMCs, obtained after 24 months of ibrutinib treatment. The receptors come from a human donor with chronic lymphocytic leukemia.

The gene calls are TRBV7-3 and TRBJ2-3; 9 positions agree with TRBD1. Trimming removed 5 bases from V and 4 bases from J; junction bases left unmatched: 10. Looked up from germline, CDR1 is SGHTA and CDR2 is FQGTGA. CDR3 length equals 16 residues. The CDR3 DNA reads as TGTGCCAGCAGCCCGCGGGACAGGGTCGCGGCAGATACGCAGTATTTT. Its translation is CASSPRDRVAADTQYF.

CDR3 DNA sequence: TGTGCCAGCAGTCCCCGGGCCACAGATACGCAGTATTTT. Its translation: CASSPRATDTQYF. The chain carries TRBV9 and TRBJ2-3; D gene unclear. This CDR3 is built from 13 residues. V was cut by 5 bases and J by 2 bases, with 9 bases left in between. CDR1 and CDR2 from the germline V gene are SGDLS and YYNGEE.

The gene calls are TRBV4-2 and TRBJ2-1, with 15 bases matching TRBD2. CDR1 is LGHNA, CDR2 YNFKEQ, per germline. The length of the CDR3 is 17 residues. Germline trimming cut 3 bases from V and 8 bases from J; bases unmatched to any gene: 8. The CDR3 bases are TGTGCCAGCAGCCAGGGGGGACTAGCGGGAGGAGCGGATGAGCAGTTCTTC. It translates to CASSQGGLAGGADEQFF.

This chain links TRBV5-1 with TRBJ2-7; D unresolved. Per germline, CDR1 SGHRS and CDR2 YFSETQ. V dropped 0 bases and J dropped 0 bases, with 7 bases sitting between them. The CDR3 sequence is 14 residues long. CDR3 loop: CASSLESHSYEQYF. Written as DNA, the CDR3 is TGCGCCAGCAGCTTGGAAAGCCACTCCTACGAGCAGTACTTC.

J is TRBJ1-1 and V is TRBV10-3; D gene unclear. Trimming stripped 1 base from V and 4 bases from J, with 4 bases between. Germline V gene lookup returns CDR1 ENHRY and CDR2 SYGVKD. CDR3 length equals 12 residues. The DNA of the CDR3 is TGTGCCATCAGTGAGTGGGGCACTGAAGCTTTCTTT. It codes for CAISEWGTEAFF.

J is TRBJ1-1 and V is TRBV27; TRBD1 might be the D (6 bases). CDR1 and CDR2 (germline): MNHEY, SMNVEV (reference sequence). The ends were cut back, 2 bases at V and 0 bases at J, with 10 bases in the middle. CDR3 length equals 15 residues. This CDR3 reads CASSLMGGLNTEAFF. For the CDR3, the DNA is TGTGCCAGCAGTTTAATGGGGGGCTTGAACACTGAAGCTTTCTTT.

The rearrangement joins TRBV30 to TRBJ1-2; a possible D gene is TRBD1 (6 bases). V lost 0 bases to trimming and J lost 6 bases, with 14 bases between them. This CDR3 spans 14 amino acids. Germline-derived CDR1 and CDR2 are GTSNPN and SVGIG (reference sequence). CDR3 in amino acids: CAWSVEAGAHGYTF. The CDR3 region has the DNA TGTGCCTGGAGTGTCGAGGCAGGGGCCCATGGCTACACCTTC.

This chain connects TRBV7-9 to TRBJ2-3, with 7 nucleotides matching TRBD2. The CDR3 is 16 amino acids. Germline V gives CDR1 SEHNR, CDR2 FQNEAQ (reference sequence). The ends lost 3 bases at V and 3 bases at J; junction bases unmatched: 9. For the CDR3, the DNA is TGTGCCAGCAGCTTGTGGACTAGGAGAACAACAGATACGCAGTATTTT. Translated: CASSLWTRRTTDTQYF.

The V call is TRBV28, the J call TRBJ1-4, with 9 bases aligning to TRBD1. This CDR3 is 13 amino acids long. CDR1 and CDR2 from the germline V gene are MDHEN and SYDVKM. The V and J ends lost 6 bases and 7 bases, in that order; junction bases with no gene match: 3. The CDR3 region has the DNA TGTGCCAGCAGACAGGGGGCGCGTGAAAAACTGTTTTTT. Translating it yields CASRQGAREKLFF.

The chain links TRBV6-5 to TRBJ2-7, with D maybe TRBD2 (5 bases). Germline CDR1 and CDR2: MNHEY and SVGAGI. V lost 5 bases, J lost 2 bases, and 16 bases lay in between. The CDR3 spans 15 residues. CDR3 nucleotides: TGTGCCAGCAGTGTCGGACTTTTAAAAACCTACGAGCAGTACTTC. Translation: CASSVGLLKTYEQYF.